This entry concerns a single T cell receptor beta chain. Antigen: not known. This record belongs to a study of T cell responses to AZD1222 COVID-19 vaccine. General observations from the study: The peak T cell response came first, and repertoires were sampled only after it.

CDR3 size: 18 residues. From germline, CDR1 is LGHNT and CDR2 FRNRAP. V was pared by 3 bases and J by 2 bases, with 11 bases of the junction left unmatched. Assay: immunoSEQ multiplex PCR; the TCRdb copy retains only in-frame clones and omits some. The profile shows under 150,000 clones, approximately 86% of them singletons. This material consisted of peripheral blood, taken on day 0 of AZD1222 vaccination. The chain combines TRBV12-5 with TRBJ1-5, with 9 bases that match TRBD1. The sequence was obtained from an adult in good health. CDR3 nucleotide sequence: TGTGCTAGTGGTTTAGGGGACAGGGACCCCGGGGGCAATCAGCCCCAGCATTTT. Its protein product is CASGLGDRDPGGNQPQHF.